These 20 T cell receptor beta chains came from one sample sequenced in a study of shared clonotypes between healthy human individuals. Sequencing was performed with immunoSEQ multiplex PCR; in TCRdb, only in-frame clones are kept and a portion is missing. The sample holds roughly 1,100,000 clones, about 70% seen once. The sequencing input was memory CD4+ T cells sorted from blood. Indicated subset: CD45RA-negative fraction. These receptors all come from a young man in good health.

A note on this clone: Other DNA sequences of this sample code for an identical CDR3. The rearrangement links TRBV4-2 to TRBJ2-5, with TRBD2 matching over 8 bases. Per the germline V gene, CDR1 is LGHNA and CDR2 is YNFKEQ. This CDR3 is built from 15 residues. Trimming at V came to 1 base and at J to 2 bases, leaving 3 bases not matched to a gene. The DNA for the CDR3 is TGTGCCAGCAGCCAAGGCCGGGGGGGACAAGAGACCCAGTACTTC. Translation: CASSQGRGGQETQYF.

This clone was seen ten or more times. The chain employs TRBV7-3 and TRBJ1-5; no clear D gene. This CDR3 spans 16 amino acids. CDR1 and CDR2 (germline): SGHTA, FQGTGA. Trimming shortened V by 5 bases and J by 3 bases, and 17 bases separated the two germline ends. CDR3 amino acids: CASSLDGERDNQPQHF. DNA of the CDR3: TGTGCCAGCAGCCTTGATGGGGAAAGGGACAATCAGCCCCAGCATTTT.

This clone was seen a single time. This chain joins TRBV5-8 and TRBJ2-5, with 13 bases identical to TRBD2. This CDR3 spans 17 amino acids. V was clipped by 4 bases and J by 0 bases; unmatched bases: 6. Per germline, CDR1 SGHTS and CDR2 YDEGEE. The DNA of the CDR3 is TGTGCCAGCAGCATAGGGACTAGCGGGGCGTACCAAGAGACCCAGTACTTC. It encodes CASSIGTSGAYQETQYF.

There are a few counts of this clone. The chain joins TRBV2 to TRBJ1-5; D not resolved. V shed 4 bases and J shed 3 bases, with 7 bases lying between them. The germline V gene has CDR1 SNHLY and CDR2 FYNNEI. This CDR3 has 13 residues. The CDR3, as DNA: TGTGCCAGCAGTGGGGATACCAATCAGCCCCAGCATTTT. It is translated as CASSGDTNQPQHF.

The chain joins TRBV27 to TRBJ1-5, with D maybe TRBD1 (5 bases). The V end lost 5 bases, the J end lost 6 bases, and 20 bases lay between the germline ends. The CDR3 sequence is 16 residues long. Germline CDR1 reads MNHEY; CDR2 reads SMNVEV (reference sequence). CDR3: CASSPTSTAGRQPQHF. The CDR3 DNA is TGTGCCAGCAGTCCCACTTCCACTGCGGGACGTCAGCCCCAGCATTTT.

This clone was counted a few times. The genes are TRBV30 and TRBJ2-1; TRBD1 is a possible D gene (5 bases). The germline gives CDR1 GTSNPN, CDR2 SVGIG (reference sequence). The CDR3 loop spans 13 amino acids. The ends were cut back, 1 base at V and 8 bases at J, with 12 bases in the middle. In DNA, the CDR3 is TGTGCCTGGAGTGGACAGCCGAGATATGAGCAGTTCTTC. It is translated as CAWSGQPRYEQFF.

This clone was seen a single time. The rearrangement uses TRBV19 and TRBJ1-3; D remains ambiguous. Germline assignment: CDR1 LNHDA and CDR2 SQIVND (reference sequence). The germline V and J ends were trimmed by 4 bases and 2 bases, with 15 bases remaining between them. The CDR3 is made up of 16 amino acids. CDR3 nucleotides: TGTGCCAGTAGTACCCTACGGACGTTGACTGGAAACACCATATATTTT. Its protein product is CASSTLRTLTGNTIYF.

The rearrangement joins TRBV4-1 to TRBJ2-2; possibly TRBD2 for D (6 bases). Trimming shortened V by 2 bases and J by 3 bases, and 10 bases separated the two germline ends. The germline V gene has CDR1 MGHRA and CDR2 YSYEKL. The CDR3 sequence is 15 residues long. CDR3 bases: TGCGCCAGCAGCCAAATGGGGGGAGACACCGGGGAGCTGTTTTTT. Translating it yields CASSQMGGDTGELFF.

This chain joins TRBV6-1 and TRBJ2-7, with D tentatively TRBD1 (6 bases). V shed 8 bases and J shed 2 bases, with 13 bases lying between them. The CDR3 totals 13 residues. Germline V CDR1 and CDR2: MNHNS, SASEGT. DNA of the CDR3: TGTGCCAGCTTTGGCAGGGGTACCTACGAGCAGTACTTC. Protein: CASFGRGTYEQYF.

Concerning this clone: Being one base from a much bigger clone, this may be a read error. The chain joins TRBV30 to TRBJ1-5; 7 nucleotides agree with TRBD1. Germline CDR1 reads GTSNPN; CDR2 reads SVGIG (reference sequence). This CDR3 is built from 15 residues. J gave up 11 bases and V 1 base, and 14 bases lay outside the gene matches. The CDR3 coding sequence is TGTGCCTGGAGTGGGGAAAACAGGGGAGGGCAGTCCCAGCATTTT. This sequence encodes CAWSGENRGGQSQHF.

The chain joins TRBV7-6 to TRBJ1-3, with D possibly TRBD1 on 5 matching bases. V was shortened by 5 bases and J by 0 bases, with 20 bases between the two germline ends. This CDR3 is built from 18 residues. The germline V gene encodes CDR1 SGHVS and CDR2 FNYEAQ. The chain's CDR3 is CASSPREGLRTSGNTIYF. Here the CDR3 DNA reads TGTGCCAGCAGCCCCCGCGAGGGGCTGCGCACCTCTGGAAACACCATATATTTT.

The chain is built from TRBV5-6 and TRBJ2-2; D gene uncertain. CDR1 and CDR2 (germline): SGHDT, YYEEEE. The CDR3 covers 15 residues. V gave up 5 bases and J gave up 1 base, with 12 bases separating them. The CDR3 sequence is CASRHYRLNTGELFF. CDR3 in DNA: TGTGCCAGCAGGCACTACCGCCTGAACACCGGGGAGCTGTTTTTT.

This clone has ten or more counts. The genes are TRBV6-6 and TRBJ1-5; D remains unclear. Germline V gene sequence: CDR1 MNHNY, CDR2 SVGAGI (reference sequence). V lost 2 bases and J lost 0, with 8 bases in between. The CDR3 covers 15 residues. CDR3 coding DNA: TGTGCCAGCAGTTACGTTGGCAGTAGCAATCAGCCCCAGCATTTT. Translated, it gives CASSYVGSSNQPQHF.

V and J are TRBV7-2 and TRBJ1-2; D remains unclear. Looked up from germline, CDR1 is SGHTA and CDR2 is FQGNSA. This CDR3 has 11 residues. V gave up 7 bases and J gave up 4 bases, with 7 bases separating them. CDR3 loop: CASTEGYGYTF. For the CDR3, the DNA is TGTGCCAGCACCGAGGGCTATGGCTACACCTTC.

This clone occurred a few times. V and J are TRBV5-4 and TRBJ2-2; 8 positions match TRBD2. Per germline, CDR1 SGHNT and CDR2 YYREEE (reference sequence). V lost 3 bases to trimming and J lost 0 bases; unmatched junction nucleotides: 4. This CDR3 comprises 16 residues. The CDR3 nucleotides are TGTGCCAGCAGCTCCGGGACTAGGACGAACACCGGGGAGCTGTTTTTT. This encodes CASSSGTRTNTGELFF.

The chain uses TRBV19 and TRBJ2-7; D is possibly TRBD1 (6 bases). Germline V lookup: CDR1 LNHDA, CDR2 SQIVND (reference sequence). The CDR3 is 13 amino acids. V was trimmed by 8 bases and J by 1 base, leaving 12 bases between them. CDR3 sequence reads: CASLRQESYEQYF. DNA of the CDR3: TGTGCCAGTCTCAGACAGGAATCCTACGAGCAGTACTTC.

In this sample, this clone turned up many times. J is TRBJ2-7 and V is TRBV28; 11 positions agree with TRBD1. The J segment lost 3 bases and the V segment lost 6 bases, leaving 4 bases of the junction unmatched. Germline assignment: CDR1 MDHEN and CDR2 SYDVKM. This CDR3 is built from 14 residues. CDR3 residues: CASSPGTGGYEQYF. CDR3 sequence (DNA): TGTGCCAGCAGCCCCGGGACAGGGGGCTACGAGCAGTACTTC. Combining the CDR3 with reference TRBV28 and TRBJ2-7 gives the whole variable domain DVKVTQSSRYLVKRTGEKVFLECVQDMDHENMFWYRQDPGLGLRLIYFSYDVKMKEKGDIPEGYSVSREKKERFSLILESASTNQTSMYLCASSPGTGGYEQYFGPGTRLTVT.

The chain recombines TRBV7-9 with TRBJ2-5, with 7 bases that match TRBD1. With V trimmed by 1 base and J by 2 bases, 4 bases remained unmatched. CDR1 and CDR2 from the germline V gene are SEHNR and FQNEAQ (reference sequence). This CDR3 has 15 amino acids. In DNA, the CDR3 is TGTGCCAGCAGCTTAGACCAGGACAGGCAAGAGACCCAGTACTTC. It encodes CASSLDQDRQETQYF.

The chain carries TRBV19 and TRBJ2-5, with D possibly TRBD1 on 5 matching bases. The germline V gene has CDR1 LNHDA and CDR2 SQIVND (reference sequence). CDR3 length: 14 amino acids. V shed 7 bases and J shed 5 bases, with 17 bases lying between them. CDR3 bases: TGTGCCAGTAAGGTTAGGTCGGCAGGGGAGACCCAGTACTTC. It yields the protein CASKVRSAGETQYF.

This chain uses TRBV7-2 with TRBJ2-5; 8 nucleotides agree with TRBD2. The CDR3 is made up of 14 amino acids. Germline-derived CDR1 and CDR2 are SGHTA and FQGNSA. V shed 6 bases and J 3 bases; nucleotides not matched to a gene: 6. The CDR3 DNA sequence: TGTGCCAGCAGTTTCATAGCGGGAAAAGAGACCCAGTACTTC. Translation: CASSFIAGKETQYF.